This T cell receptor beta chain was recovered during a study of siplizumab effects on memory and regulatory T cells. General study points: Mappable alloreactive CD4+ clones were on average around 69% Treg-derived with siplizumab, approximately 26% in controls. Unstimulated subsets contained matches for only a minor fraction of alloreactive clones. Left unconfirmed was the suppressive function of proliferating Tregs from siplizumab cultures.

In regard to this clone: No antigen is known for it.

Germline assignment: CDR1 SGHNT and CDR2 YYREEE (reference sequence). The V and J ends lost 0 bases and 4 bases respectively, with 10 bases between them. This CDR3 is 14 amino acids long. Each sample contributed some 96,000 TCR templates to the assay. TCRdb's table, derived via immunoSEQ multiplex PCR, lists solely in-frame clones and lacks some. The sample shows 90,000 to 110,000 clones, about 93% of them seen only once. Specimen: CD4+ T cells sorted from blood. The clonotype originates from a human donor in good health. The chain has TRBV5-4 and TRBJ1-2; D is perhaps TRBD1 (5 bases). The DNA for the CDR3 is TGTGCCAGCAGCTTGGATCTGGGACCCTATGGCTACACCTTC. Its protein is CASSLDLGPYGYTF.